The 16 T cell receptor beta chains below come from one sample, sequenced in a study of T-cell memory formation after mild COVID-19. One entry per CDR3 protein results from TCRdb running MiXCR on the 5' RACE reads. Among about 280,000 distinct CDR3 sequences listed, 8.2% were seen once. The sequenced sample consisted of PBMCs or a T cell subset sorted from them (not recorded which). The receptors shown here come from a man aged 18 to 30 who had mild COVID-19 (a few samples of this study predate the infection). Cell type and time point are not known.

This clonotype was detected only a few times. This chain links TRBV4-3 with TRBJ2-5; D perhaps matches TRBD2 (5 bases). Germline lookup yields CDR1 LGHNA and CDR2 YSLEER. V was pared by 3 bases and J by 6 bases, with 11 bases between. This CDR3 region has 13 residues. The CDR3 nucleotides are TGCGCCAGCAGCCAGGAGGAGAGTAAGACCCAGTACTTC. This encodes CASSQEESKTQYF.

The V gene is TRBV25-1, the J gene TRBJ2-3; D gene ambiguous. The CDR3 is made up of 15 amino acids. V lost 3 bases, J lost 2 bases, and 12 bases lay in between. Per the germline V gene, CDR1 is MGHDK and CDR2 is SYGVNS. The CDR3 DNA sequence: TGTGCCAGCAGTGAGTGGTCAGAGTTCACAGATACGCAGTATTTT. Protein product: CASSEWSEFTDTQYF.

This clonotype appeared a few times. The chain combines TRBV5-1 with TRBJ2-3; TRBD2 might be the D (5 bases). Germline CDR1 SGHRS, CDR2 YFSETQ. The CDR3 contains 16 residues. V was clipped by 3 bases and J by 2 bases, with 16 bases between them. The CDR3 is CASSSPEGSLTDTQYF. CDR3 nucleotide sequence: TGCGCCAGCAGCTCCCCCGAGGGCTCTCTCACAGATACGCAGTATTTT.

This clonotype was counted a few times. V usage is TRBV7-2 and J usage is TRBJ1-3; D is unresolved. This CDR3 has 13 residues. V lost 7 bases, J lost 3 bases, and 10 bases lay in between. Germline CDR1 and CDR2: SGHTA and FQGNSA. The CDR3 nucleotides are TGTGCCAGCATGGGCTACGGTGGAAACACCATATATTTT. As protein: CASMGYGGNTIYF.

This clonotype was observed a handful of times. DNA of the CDR3: TGTGCCAGCTCACCACGATCACAGGGTGCGGAGACCCAGTACTTC. Translating gives CASSPRSQGAETQYF. The chain uses TRBV18 and TRBJ2-5; D might be TRBD1 (6 bases). Germline V gene lookup returns CDR1 KGHSH and CDR2 LQKENI. V shed 1 base and J shed 5 bases, with 14 bases lying between them. CDR3 size: 15 residues.

V usage is TRBV7-9 and J usage is TRBJ2-5; D possibly corresponds to TRBD1 (5 bases). Between the trimmed V and J ends, which lost 4 bases and 5 bases, there was a span of 14 bases. CDR3 length: 14 residues. Germline values: CDR1 SEHNR, CDR2 FQNEAQ (reference sequence). In nucleotides, the CDR3 is TGTGCCAGCAGCTGGTCGCAGGGTGGGGAGACCCAGTACTTC. Encoded protein: CASSWSQGGETQYF.

The V and J genes are TRBV7-2 and TRBJ2-6; D gene unclear. Trimming left V 1 base short and J 0 bases short, with 7 bases between. CDR1 and CDR2 from the germline V gene are SGHTA and FQGNSA. The CDR3 is 16 amino acids. The CDR3 reads CASSLGTVSGANVLTF. The CDR3 nucleotides read TGTGCCAGCAGCTTAGGAACCGTCTCTGGGGCCAACGTCCTGACTTTC. Based on the CDR3 plus reference TRBV7-2 and TRBJ2-6, the full variable domain is GAGVSQSPSNKVTEKGKDVELRCDPISGHTALYWYRQSLGQGLEFLIYFQGNSAPDKSGLPSDRFSAERTGGSVSTLTIQRTQQEDSAVYLCASSLGTVSGANVLTFGAGSRLTVL.

The gene calls are TRBV20-1 and TRBJ1-5; D uncertain. The CDR3 is 12 residues long. Germline V lookup: CDR1 DFQATT, CDR2 SNEGSKA (reference sequence). V lost 2 bases and J lost 5, with 7 bases in between. The CDR3 loop is CSARRSDQPQHF. CDR3 DNA: TGCAGTGCTAGAAGATCGGATCAGCCCCAGCATTTT.

The V and J genes are TRBV20-1 and TRBJ1-5; D unclear. Germline V gene sequence: CDR1 DFQATT, CDR2 SNEGSKA (reference sequence). This CDR3 contains 15 residues. Trimming removed 0 bases at V and 0 bases at J, with 9 bases between. CDR3 in DNA: TGCAGTGCTAGAGATGGCCTTTATAGCAATCAGCCCCAGCATTTT. It specifies CSARDGLYSNQPQHF.

As concerns this clonotype: Possible read error: a much larger clone is one base away. V is TRBV6-2 or TRBV6-3 and J is TRBJ1-2; D possibly corresponds to TRBD1 (5 bases). The V and J ends lost 4 bases and 8 bases respectively, with 14 bases between them. Looked up from germline, CDR1 is MNHEY and CDR2 is SVGEGT. This CDR3 has 13 amino acids. In DNA form, the CDR3 reads TGTGCCAGCAGTTGGGACGACCTGGGGGGCTACACCTTC. It codes for CASSWDDLGGYTF.

With respect to this clonotype: Since a much larger clone is just one base distant, this may be a read error. This chain uses TRBV11-2 with TRBJ1-2; D remains ambiguous. This CDR3 has 15 residues. Germline V gene sequence: CDR1 SGHAT, CDR2 FQNNGV. CDR3 coding DNA: TGTGCCAGCAGCTTTGCAGGAACCAGCAACTATGGCTGCACCTTC. Protein: CASSFAGTSNYGCTF.

This clonotype was detected many times. J is TRBJ2-2 and V is TRBV11-2, with D possibly TRBD2 on 5 matching bases. V dropped 2 bases and J dropped 7 bases, with 14 bases sitting between them. CDR1 and CDR2 from the germline V gene are SGHAT and FQNNGV. The CDR3 consists of 15 residues. The CDR3 DNA sequence: TGTGCCAGCAGCTTAATTGCCTCTCGGGGCGGGGAGCTGTTTTTT. Its translation is CASSLIASRGGELFF.

The chain recombines TRBV9 with TRBJ2-2, with 7 bases fitting TRBD1. The CDR3 contains 17 residues. The trim removed 3 bases at V and 2 bases at J, leaving 10 bases unmatched. The germline V gene encodes CDR1 SGDLS and CDR2 YYNGEE. CDR3 in amino acids: CASSERGGQTNTGELFF. The CDR3 region has the DNA TGTGCCAGCAGCGAGAGAGGGGGACAGACCAACACCGGGGAGCTGTTTTTT.

This clonotype showed up many times. The V and J genes are TRBV12-3 or TRBV12-4 and TRBJ1-1; 7 nucleotides align to TRBD1. The trim removed 4 bases at V and 5 bases at J, leaving 13 bases unmatched. The CDR3 is 16 amino acids. DNA of the CDR3: TGTGCCAGCAGTTCCGGGACAGACATTAAGGGGACTGAAGCTTTCTTT. This translates into CASSSGTDIKGTEAFF.

V and J are TRBV7-2 and TRBJ1-1, with 7 positions matching TRBD1. The CDR3 contains 13 residues. V dropped 9 bases and J dropped 2; count of bases not matched to a gene: 6. CDR1 is SGHTA, CDR2 FQGNSA, per germline. CDR3 bases: TGTGCCAGTCACCGGGACAGCAACACTGAAGCTTTCTTT. Translated: CASHRDSNTEAFF.

The V and J genes are TRBV7-9 and TRBJ1-2, with D unresolved. Germline V gives CDR1 SEHNR, CDR2 FQNEAQ (reference sequence). The CDR3 has 12 residues. The V end was cut by 5 bases, the J end by 7 bases, with 11 bases between. CDR3 sequence: CASSGRRIGYTF. CDR3 sequence (DNA): TGTGCCAGCAGCGGTAGACGGATTGGCTACACCTTC.